This TCR beta chain was sequenced during a study of T cells in Graves' hyperthyroidism and ophthalmopathy. The wider study: Peripheral blood collection took place at initial diagnosis, before any treatment.

This clonotype was seen many times. What it recognizes is unknown. V lost 7 bases and J lost 0, with 12 bases in between. The length of the CDR3 is 13 residues. CDR1 is SQVTM, CDR2 ANQGSEA, per germline. The cohort's ophthalmopathy patients, a group with duration under 3 months, had a Clinical Activity Score of at least 3 and a NOSPECS grade of at least 4. Not enrolled were patients with uncontrolled infection, other autoimmune disease, pregnancy or lactation. Amplified TCR beta CDR3 regions derived from RNA transcripts. The HTBI primer set served for first-round RT-PCR of the TCR CDR3. TCRdb re-called the multiplex PCR reads with MiXCR, one entry per CDR3 protein. The sample yields hundreds of thousands of distinct CDR3 sequences, 14% to 15% seen once. General study points: Most thyroid-expanded clonotypes above 0.001 were also found in blood.

The TCR comes from a woman between 40 and 50 years old with Graves' ophthalmopathy. Sequencing input: blood. The chain joins TRBV29-1 to TRBJ1-2; maybe TRBD1 (5 bases). CDR3 nucleotides: TGCAGCGCTCGGACACCGACTAACTATGGCTACACCTTC. It is translated as CSARTPTNYGYTF.